The entry below describes one T cell receptor beta chain. Its specificity is not known. It was cDNA, reverse transcribed from extracted RNA, that served as the sequencing template. Sequenced by immunoSEQ multiplex PCR; TCRdb stores in-frame clones only, minus some. Found here are about 110,000 clones, about 50% of them singletons; the top ten hold roughly 25%. These data originate in a study of CD8+ T cells in alopecia areata. V gave up 4 bases and J gave up 2 bases, with 21 bases separating them. The CDR3 covers 17 residues. Germline V gene lookup returns CDR1 SQVTM and CDR2 ANQGSEA. Notes on the study in general: Lesional tissue from the scalp (especially in alopecia totalis/universalis) showed higher clonality than normal scalp.

Samples from alopecia areata patients were lesional scalp punch biopsies and peripheral blood. The clonotype was recovered from a human donor with alopecia areata. The rearrangement uses TRBV29-1 and TRBJ1-5; D gene uncertain. Input material: NKG2D-low CD8+ T cells sorted from blood. CDR3 loop: CSVVAHGWESGNQPQHF. Written as DNA, the CDR3 is TGCAGCGTTGTGGCGCATGGCTGGGAGTCCGGCAATCAGCCCCAGCATTTT.